The subject of this entry is one TCR beta chain. The antigen it recognizes is unknown. It has no much larger one-base neighbor in the sample; base qualities were not kept. TCR beta repertoires were profiled from peripheral blood of 10 to 15 young patients with multiple sclerosis to demonstrate the VDJtools post-analysis software. Multiple sclerosis patients were children and adolescents aged roughly 6 to 17 years. To prepare the library, PCR was applied. The sequencer was an Illumina HiSeq 2500. To reduce PCR and sequencing biases, unique molecular identifiers were built into the TCR beta cDNA libraries. Per 1 to 10 million input T cells, some 500,000 cDNA molecules were obtained, such that each molecule approximated one T cell. The same protocol used for the earlier healthy control dataset was applied to prepare and sequence the patient libraries. Within a given batch, samples were prepared together, multiplexed and sequenced on the same HiSeq lane. The authors' pipeline ran thus. Raw barcoded reads were processed with MIGEC, discarding single-read molecular identifier groups before consensus assembly and CDR3 extraction. VDJtools was used for post-analysis of the clonotype tables, and diversity was normalized by down-sampling every dataset to the size of the smallest sample. Repertoire overlap clustering matched CDR3 amino acid but not nucleotide sequences to correct batch-related cross-sample contamination. Using fastp at Q25 and MiXCR, TCRdb reprocessed the public reads and kept productive beta chains. A single entry per CDR3 protein holds the most common genes and DNA from its merged rows. TCRdb's processing, not the study's, gives the V and J calls here. In this sample the table shows about 540,000 distinct CDR3 sequences, roughly 34% of which occur a single time. Of the sample, around 6% falls within the top ten clones.

Including cysteine and phenylalanine, the CDR3 has 14 amino acids. The CDR3 DNA has 42 bases and is translated from base 1. CDR1 SGHTA and CDR2 FQGNSA were looked up in the germline V gene. The germline ends are 12 bases apart after V is trimmed by 4 bases and J by 3 bases. This specimen belongs to a study of post-analysis software for immune sequencing data (dated by TCRdb to 2015 to 2017). Background for the entire study: The recorded disease courses included relapsing-remitting, secondary progressive and progressive-relapsing multiple sclerosis, and some patients had no subtype annotation. The patient repertoires were compared against approximately ten previously published healthy control repertoires obtained from donors aged 6 to 25 years. A subset of samples was prepared in parallel using single-end sample barcoding, then pooled and co-amplified after Illumina adapter ligation. Overall results and qualifications from the work: Direct clustering with F measure revealed strong co-clustering of samples prepared in the same batch, which led to a batch-effect correction. The control group was slightly older than the multiple sclerosis patient group. Significantly higher frequencies in patients than in controls were found for roughly five TRBV segments, including TRBV5-6, TRBV5-1 and TRBV20-1. Normalized Chao1 diversity was significantly lower in multiple sclerosis patients than controls, suggesting substantial peripheral T-cell clonal expansion.

The material sequenced was blood. The clonotype originates from a girl aged 2 to 17 with multiple sclerosis. Recombination connected TRBV7-2 to TRBJ1-1; the D gene cannot be resolved reliably. The DNA is as follows: TGTGCCAGCAGCTCCGTTGTCAGCGACACTGAAGCTTTCTTT. It codes for CASSSVVSDTEAFF.